These 32 T cell receptor beta chains came from one sample sequenced in a study of blood T cell repertoires in COVID-19. Sequencing was performed with immunoSEQ multiplex PCR; in TCRdb, only in-frame clones are kept and a portion is missing. The sample consists of nearly 45,000 clones, about 80% of them appearing once. Sequencing was carried out using peripheral blood. These receptors all stem from a man aged 70 or older with acute or convalescent COVID-19.

The chain employs TRBV5-4 and TRBJ2-2; 8 bases map to TRBD1. The CDR3 loop spans 15 amino acids. The germline V gene encodes CDR1 SGHNT and CDR2 YYREEE (reference sequence). The V and J ends lost 1 base and 5 bases, in that order; junction bases with no gene match: 4. The CDR3 DNA sequence: TGTGCCAGCAGCTTGCAGGGGGCGGTGACCGGGGAGCTGTTTTTT. As protein: CASSLQGAVTGELFF.

The V gene is TRBV27, the J gene TRBJ1-2; tentatively, D is TRBD1 (6 bases). Germline CDR1 is MNHEY and CDR2 is SMNVEV (reference sequence). The V end lost 7 bases, the J end lost 5 bases, and 14 bases lay between the germline ends. This CDR3 has 13 amino acids. The CDR3 spells CASKGGGFYGYTF. DNA for the CDR3: TGTGCCAGCAAAGGGGGGGGATTTTATGGCTACACCTTC.

The CDR3 DNA reads as TGTGCCAGCAGATCGACAGGGGCTGAGGGCTACACCTTC. This gives the protein CASRSTGAEGYTF. The chain couples TRBV7-6 to TRBJ1-2, with TRBD1 identical over 8 bases. Germline V gene sequence: CDR1 SGHVS, CDR2 FNYEAQ. This CDR3 spans 13 amino acids. V shed 6 bases and J 8 bases; nucleotides not matched to a gene: 8.

The chain joins TRBV7-2 to TRBJ2-3, with TRBD2 matching 9 bases. This CDR3 has 15 residues. The germline CDR1 and CDR2 sequences are SGHTA and FQGNSA. Trimming cost V 1 base and J 2 bases; bases outside gene matches: 1. CDR3 residues: CASSLGLADTDTQYF. The CDR3 DNA sequence: TGTGCCAGCAGCTTAGGACTAGCGGACACAGATACGCAGTATTTT.

The gene calls are TRBV7-9 and TRBJ1-4; D gene unclear. Germline V CDR1 and CDR2: SEHNR, FQNEAQ (reference sequence). There are 14 residues in the CDR3. The V end lost 8 bases, the J end lost 4 bases, and 14 bases lay between the germline ends. In DNA, the CDR3 is TGTGCCAGCTCTCCCGGGATCCTTAATGAAAAACTGTTTTTT. It specifies CASSPGILNEKLFF.

The rearrangement joins TRBV9 to TRBJ1-2; 7 bases are a match to TRBD1. The J segment lost 0 bases and the V segment lost 4 bases, leaving 9 bases of the junction unmatched. The CDR3 loop spans 16 amino acids. Germline-derived CDR1 and CDR2 are SGDLS and YYNGEE. CDR3 nucleotides: TGTGCCAGCAGCCTCGGACAGGACCTAGCTAACTATGGCTACACCTTC. This sequence encodes CASSLGQDLANYGYTF.

This chain joins TRBV18 and TRBJ2-2; D gene unclear. V lost 2 bases to trimming and J lost 6 bases, with 13 bases between them. The CDR3 sequence is 15 residues long. Per germline, CDR1 KGHSH and CDR2 LQKENI. CDR3 in DNA: TGTGCCAGCTCACCAAGCGTGCCCCCCGCCGGGGAGCTGTTTTTT. Its translation: CASSPSVPPAGELFF. The complete variable domain, with remaining parts taken from reference TRBV18 and TRBJ2-2, reads NAGVMQNPRHLVRRRGQEARLRCSPMKGHSHVYWYRQLPEEGLKFMVYLQKENIIDESGMPKERFSAEFPKEGPSILRIQQVVRGDSAAYFCASSPSVPPAGELFFGEGSRLTVL.

The V gene is TRBV10-3, the J gene TRBJ2-3, with D perhaps TRBD1 (5 bases). The CDR3 loop spans 13 amino acids. The V gene lost 3 bases and the J gene lost 3 bases, with 7 bases spanning the gap. The germline gives CDR1 ENHRY, CDR2 SYGVKD. The CDR3 here is CAISDQGTDTQYF. CDR3 sequence (DNA): TGTGCCATCAGTGACCAGGGAACAGATACGCAGTATTTT.

V and J are TRBV5-8 and TRBJ2-1; the match to TRBD2 covers 10 bases. This CDR3 region has 15 residues. After removal of 2 bases from V and 4 bases from J, the junction contained 3 bases not matched to a gene. Germline CDR1 is SGHTS and CDR2 is YDEGEE. The CDR3 protein is CASSLGTSVYNEQFF. The CDR3 DNA sequence: TGTGCCAGCAGCTTAGGGACTAGCGTATACAATGAGCAGTTCTTC.

The chain combines TRBV14 with TRBJ1-2, with D possibly being TRBD1 (6 bases). V was trimmed by 2 bases and J by 3 bases, leaving 10 bases between them. The germline V gene has CDR1 SGHDN and CDR2 FVKESK. This CDR3 contains 14 residues. CDR3 region: CASSQSDRYYGYTF. CDR3 DNA sequence: TGTGCCAGCAGCCAATCGGACAGATACTATGGCTACACCTTC.

V is TRBV12-3 or TRBV12-4 and J is TRBJ1-2; D unclear. Deletions cut 5 bases from V and 2 bases from J, with 6 bases between. There are 12 residues in the CDR3. The CDR3 sequence: CASSTTNYGYTF. The CDR3 DNA is TGTGCCAGCAGTACAACGAACTATGGCTACACCTTC.

This clone occurred a few times. The J gene is TRBJ1-2, the V gene TRBV15, with TRBD1 identical over 8 bases. Germline CDR1 and CDR2: LNHNV and YYDKDF (reference sequence). This CDR3 has 13 amino acids. The J segment lost 8 bases and the V segment lost 2 bases, leaving 4 bases of the junction unmatched. The CDR3 protein is CATSRQGARGYTF. CDR3 nucleotides: TGTGCCACCAGCAGACAGGGGGCGCGGGGCTACACCTTC.

This chain joins TRBV28 and TRBJ2-2; D gene unclear. This CDR3 is 13 amino acids long. Germline assignment: CDR1 MDHEN and CDR2 SYDVKM. Trimming stripped 10 bases from V and 0 bases from J, with 9 bases between. CDR3 amino acids: CATRRTNTGELFF. The CDR3 coding sequence is TGTGCCACTAGAAGGACGAACACCGGGGAGCTGTTTTTT.

The chain combines TRBV20-1 with TRBJ2-7; TRBD1 matches 7 bases. Trimming took 5 bases from V and 6 from J; bases not matched to a gene: 4. Germline V gives CDR1 DFQATT, CDR2 SNEGSKA (reference sequence). This CDR3 is built from 11 residues. CDR3: CSAPRTGEQYF. The DNA of the CDR3 is TGCAGTGCTCCGAGGACAGGCGAGCAGTACTTC.

The rearrangement uses TRBV19 and TRBJ1-5; tentatively, D is TRBD1 (5 bases). From germline, CDR1 is LNHDA and CDR2 SQIVND (reference sequence). V lost 1 base to trimming and J lost 2 bases, with 15 bases between them. This CDR3 spans 17 amino acids. The CDR3 nucleotides are TGTGCCAGTAGTATAGCGGGGGGGGTTGGGGGCAATCAGCCCCAGCATTTT. This encodes CASSIAGGVGGNQPQHF.

V and J are TRBV7-3 and TRBJ2-2; TRBD2 might be the D (5 bases). V was clipped by 3 bases and J by 5 bases, with 7 bases between them. The CDR3 extends over 13 amino acids. Germline V gene lookup returns CDR1 SGHTA and CDR2 FQGTGA. CDR3 amino acids: CASSFGGTGELFF. In nucleotides, the CDR3 is TGTGCCAGCAGCTTCGGCGGGACCGGGGAGCTGTTTTTT.

The CDR3 protein is CASSRSTDTQYF. The CDR3 bases are TGTGCCAGCAGCCGGAGCACAGATACGCAGTATTTT. The chain links TRBV7-2 to TRBJ2-3, with D unresolved. The germline V gene has CDR1 SGHTA and CDR2 FQGNSA. Trimming removed 5 bases from V and 0 bases from J, with 3 bases in between. The CDR3 consists of 12 residues.

The chain carries TRBV4-2 and TRBJ2-4; 8 positions match TRBD1. The CDR3 loop spans 17 amino acids. Losses at the gene ends were 0 bases for V and 2 bases for J; bases not matched to a gene: 6. CDR1 and CDR2 from the germline V gene are LGHNA and YNFKEQ. The CDR3: CASSQESGGDTKNIQYF. The CDR3 DNA reads as TGTGCCAGCAGCCAAGAATCAGGGGGCGATACCAAAAACATTCAGTACTTC.

This rearrangement joins TRBV9 to TRBJ2-2; TRBD2 agrees at 8 bases. From germline, CDR1 is SGDLS and CDR2 YYNGEE. The CDR3 sequence is 15 residues long. Unmatched junction bases numbered 2, after V lost 3 bases and J lost 1 base. CDR3 protein: CASSGGTRNTGELFF. The CDR3 bases are TGTGCCAGCAGCGGCGGGACTAGGAACACCGGGGAGCTGTTTTTT.

The chain employs TRBV7-7 and TRBJ2-5; 9 positions match TRBD1. This CDR3 spans 15 amino acids. Trimming removed 3 bases from V and 5 bases from J; junction bases left unmatched: 7. Germline-derived CDR1 and CDR2 are SSHAT and FNYEAQ (reference sequence). The CDR3 region has the DNA TGTGCCAGCAGCTTCACTGGGACAGGGACCGAGACCCAGTACTTC. Its protein product is CASSFTGTGTETQYF.

The chain is built from TRBV7-2 and TRBJ2-2; D call uncertain. The V gene lost 5 bases and the J gene lost 5 bases, with 6 bases spanning the gap. This CDR3 has 12 residues. CDR1 and CDR2 (germline): SGHTA, FQGNSA. The CDR3 protein is CASSPYTGELFF. The CDR3 DNA sequence: TGTGCCAGCAGCCCGTATACCGGGGAGCTGTTTTTT.

The CDR3 is CASSSQTGVDYGYTF. CDR3 nucleotide sequence: TGTGCCAGCAGTTCCCAAACAGGGGTTGACTATGGCTACACCTTC. The genes are TRBV27 and TRBJ1-2, with TRBD1 matching over 7 bases. This CDR3 comprises 15 residues. Germline CDR1 and CDR2: MNHEY and SMNVEV (reference sequence). With V trimmed by 4 bases and J by 3 bases, 8 bases remained unmatched.

The V gene is TRBV18, the J gene TRBJ1-6; TRBD1 agrees at 10 bases. Germline assignment: CDR1 KGHSH and CDR2 LQKENI. The CDR3 has 14 amino acids. Trimming took 4 bases from V and 6 from J; bases not matched to a gene: 0. In nucleotides, the CDR3 is TGTGCCAGCTCACGGGACAGGGGTAATTCACCCCTCCACTTT. Protein: CASSRDRGNSPLHF.

This rearrangement joins TRBV10-3 to TRBJ2-1; 14 positions agree with TRBD2. V trimming: 5 bases; J trimming: 9 bases; junction bases outside the gene matches: 6. CDR3 length equals 15 residues. Looked up from germline, CDR1 is ENHRY and CDR2 is SYGVKD. This CDR3 is CAISSTSGGAGEQFF. The CDR3 DNA sequence: TGTGCCATCAGTTCGACTAGCGGGGGGGCCGGTGAGCAGTTCTTC.

The chain combines TRBV5-4 with TRBJ1-4; D unresolved. The V and J ends lost 0 bases and 7 bases respectively, with 4 bases between them. Germline CDR1 reads SGHNT; CDR2 reads YYREEE (reference sequence). The CDR3 loop spans 12 amino acids. CDR3 bases: TGTGCCAGCAGCTTGGCCGGTGAAAAACTGTTTTTT. Translation: CASSLAGEKLFF.

This sequence joins TRBV6-6 and TRBJ1-2; the match to TRBD1 covers 9 bases. Unmatched junction bases numbered 6, after V lost 10 bases and J lost 6 bases. Germline assignment: CDR1 MNHNY and CDR2 SVGAGI (reference sequence). The CDR3 is 12 residues long. The DNA for the CDR3 is TGTGCCATCAAACAGGGGGCCCATGGCTACACCTTC. Translated, it gives CAIKQGAHGYTF.

In its sample, this clone was seen a few times. The CDR3 bases are TGTGCCACCGATAGGACAGGGGGTATCAATCAGCCCCAGCATTTT. This encodes CATDRTGGINQPQHF. This chain joins TRBV24-1 and TRBJ1-5; 10 nucleotides line up with TRBD1. Germline V gene sequence: CDR1 KGHDR, CDR2 SFDVKD. V lost 9 bases and J lost 3; bases outside the gene matches: 7. The CDR3 extends over 15 amino acids.

This chain connects TRBV9 to TRBJ2-1; 9 nucleotides match TRBD1. V trimming: 2 bases; J trimming: 15 bases; junction bases outside the gene matches: 9. This CDR3 region has 13 residues. The germline CDR1 and CDR2 sequences are SGDLS and YYNGEE. As DNA, the CDR3 is TGTGCCAGCAGCGTTGACGCGGGACAGGGACTGTTCTTC. Its protein is CASSVDAGQGLFF.

J is TRBJ1-2 and V is TRBV25-1, with TRBD1 identical over 7 bases. Germline values: CDR1 MGHDK, CDR2 SYGVNS. V lost 6 bases and J lost 9; bases outside the gene matches: 7. The length of the CDR3 is 12 residues. This CDR3 reads CASSNPGGSYTF. The CDR3 region has the DNA TGTGCCAGCAGCAACCCAGGGGGTAGCTACACCTTC.

This clone showed up just once. The chain couples TRBV7-2 to TRBJ1-1; D gene unclear. With 3 bases removed from V and 0 bases from J, the gap between germline ends came to 8 bases. The CDR3 is 14 residues long. CDR1 and CDR2 from the germline V gene are SGHTA and FQGNSA. For the CDR3, the DNA is TGTGCCAGCAGCTTTACAGATTTGAACACTGAAGCTTTCTTT. Translating gives CASSFTDLNTEAFF.

This chain links TRBV7-9 with TRBJ1-4; 8 nucleotides match TRBD1. J was trimmed by 7 bases and V by 6 bases; bases with no gene match: 7. The CDR3 has 14 amino acids. Germline V lookup: CDR1 SEHNR, CDR2 FQNEAQ (reference sequence). CDR3 loop: CASRKDRDGEKLFF. DNA for the CDR3: TGTGCCAGCAGGAAGGACAGGGACGGTGAAAAACTGTTTTTT.

This clone is medium-sized. Other DNA sequences in this sample translate to the same CDR3. The CDR3 here is CASSLDGTRTYEQYF. CDR3 bases: TGTGCCAGCAGCTTAGACGGGACTAGGACCTACGAGCAGTACTTC. V usage is TRBV7-2 and J usage is TRBJ2-7, with 8 positions matching TRBD2. The germline CDR1 and CDR2 sequences are SGHTA and FQGNSA. V gave up 1 base and J gave up 2 bases; unmatched junction bases: 4. CDR3 length: 15 amino acids.